This passage covers 19 T cell receptor beta chains from one sample sequenced in a study of blood T cells in healthy people across ages. Next came a second PCR, run for about 6 to 11 cycles, which used a sample-barcoded 5' primer along with a J-beta primer mix. MiXCR, applied by TCRdb to the 5' RACE reads, yields one record per CDR3 protein. The table lists over 1.5 million distinct CDR3 sequences, 40% to 55% of them singletons. Material for sequencing was blood. The source of these receptors is a woman aged 40 to 55 in good health.

This clonotype was found once. CDR3 amino acids: CATSRDRGQNTEAFF. The CDR3 coding sequence is TGTGCCACCAGCAGAGACAGGGGCCAGAACACTGAAGCTTTCTTT. The rearrangement uses TRBV15 and TRBJ1-1; possible D gene TRBD1, 6 bases. The CDR3 has 15 residues. Trimming removed 0 bases from V and 1 base from J, with 9 bases in between. The germline gives CDR1 LNHNV, CDR2 YYDKDF (reference sequence).

The chain recombines TRBV5-6 with TRBJ2-3, with 8 nucleotides matching TRBD1. V lost 0 bases and J lost 7; bases outside the gene matches: 7. The V gene's germline CDR1 is SGHDT and CDR2 YYEEEE. This CDR3 has 15 amino acids. As DNA, the CDR3 is TGTGCCAGCAGCTTGGCCGGACAGGGTAGAAATACGCAGTATTTT. Encoded protein: CASSLAGQGRNTQYF.

As regards this clonotype: A read error may account for a junction end that differs from germline. The chain employs TRBV5-6 and TRBJ2-1; either TRBD1 or TRBD2 may fit D (5 bases each). CDR1 SGHDT and CDR2 YYEEEE come from the germline V gene. The CDR3 has 15 amino acids. CDR3 sequence reads: CASTGGWDWTYEQFF. CDR3 coding DNA: TGTGCCAGCACCGGAGGCTGGGATTGGACATATGAGCAGTTCTTT.

This chain uses TRBV7-2 with TRBJ1-4; D not certain. V gave up 4 bases and J gave up 3 bases, with 12 bases separating them. CDR3 length: 15 residues. CDR1 SGHTA and CDR2 FQGNSA come from the germline V gene. The CDR3, as DNA: TGTGCCAGCAGCTCCGGACTTGGGGCTAATGAAAAACTGTTTTTT. Translated: CASSSGLGANEKLFF.

The chain is built from TRBV7-6 and TRBJ1-2; D is undetermined. Deletions cut 1 base from V and 1 base from J, with 7 bases between. Germline V gene data show CDR1 as SGHVS and CDR2 as FNYEAQ. This CDR3 is built from 14 residues. The CDR3 DNA sequence: TGTGCCAGCAGCTTAGATCCCGATAACTATGGCTACACCTTC. It encodes CASSLDPDNYGYTF.

About this clonotype itself: Compared with germline, one end of the junction differs, possibly owing to a read error. The gene calls are TRBV20-1 and TRBJ2-3, with no clear D. The CDR3 is 13 residues long. CDR1 DFQATT and CDR2 SNEGSKA come from the germline V gene (reference sequence). The CDR3 here is CSARDSSTDTRYF. CDR3 DNA: TGCAGTGCTAGAGATTCGAGCACAGATACGCGGTATTTT.

This rearrangement joins TRBV6-5 to TRBJ2-4, with D unresolved. Germline V gives CDR1 MNHEY, CDR2 SVGAGI. Trimming removed 0 bases at V and 8 bases at J, with 14 bases between. CDR3 length equals 15 residues. The CDR3 sequence: CASSYSRASLDIQYF. The DNA of the CDR3 is TGTGCCAGCAGTTACTCCAGAGCATCCCTAGACATTCAGTACTTC.

This chain uses TRBV7-2 with TRBJ2-1; TRBD2 agrees at 8 bases. The CDR3 runs 14 residues. Trimming at V came to 3 bases and at J to 10 bases, leaving 8 bases not matched to a gene. Germline V gives CDR1 SGHTA, CDR2 FQGNSA. CDR3 in DNA: TGTGCCAGCAGCTTCAGCGGGGGACCAATGGAGCAGTTCTTC. Amino acids: CASSFSGGPMEQFF.

Note on this clonotype: With a much larger clone just one base away, this may be a read error. V usage is TRBV7-9 and J usage is TRBJ2-5; TRBD1 aligns across 7 bases. Per germline, CDR1 SEHNR and CDR2 FQNEAQ (reference sequence). V lost 6 bases to trimming and J lost 11 bases; unmatched junction nucleotides: 9. The CDR3 runs to 12 residues. The CDR3 nucleotides read TGTGCCAGCAGTTTGACAGGGAACGGGCAGTACTTC. It is translated as CASSLTGNGQYF. The variable domain in full, completed from reference TRBV7-9 and TRBJ2-5, reads DTGVSQNPRHKITKRGQNVTFRCDPISEHNRLYWYRQTLGQGPEFLTYFQNEAQLEKSRLLSDRFSAERPKGSFSTLEIQRTEQGDSAMYLCASSLTGNGQYFGPGTRLLVL.

V usage is TRBV7-3 and J usage is TRBJ2-3, with a tentative D call TRBD2 (5 bases). CDR1 and CDR2 (germline): SGHTA, FQGTGA. V was trimmed by 1 base and J by 5 bases, leaving 22 bases between them. This CDR3 has 18 residues. CDR3 sequence (DNA): TGTGCCAGCAGCTTAATAGCCCTGGGAGACCAGGCAGTAGATACGCAGTATTTT. Amino acids: CASSLIALGDQAVDTQYF.

The chain joins TRBV19 to TRBJ1-5, with D possibly being TRBD1 (5 bases). CDR3 length: 15 amino acids. Germline CDR1 and CDR2: LNHDA and SQIVND (reference sequence). V was shortened by 4 bases and J by 0 bases, with 10 bases between the two germline ends. CDR3 region: CASSRDGYSNQPQHF. The CDR3 DNA follows: TGTGCCAGTAGTAGGGACGGTTATAGCAATCAGCCCCAGCATTTT.

The V gene is TRBV5-6, the J gene TRBJ2-3; perhaps TRBD1 as D (5 bases). The CDR3 loop spans 16 amino acids. Germline lookup yields CDR1 SGHDT and CDR2 YYEEEE. The germline V and J ends were trimmed by 4 bases and 2 bases, with 17 bases remaining between them. As DNA, the CDR3 is TGTGCCAGCAGCCCGCTGGACAAGATTCTCACAGATACGCAGTATTTT. This encodes CASSPLDKILTDTQYF.

Comment on this clonotype: A read error may account for a junction end that differs from germline. The gene calls are TRBV7-2 and TRBJ2-3; 9 bases fit TRBD2. The CDR3 length is 14 residues. Germline V gene lookup returns CDR1 SGHTA and CDR2 FQGNSA. This CDR3 reads CTSRLAGVGDTQYF. CDR3 sequence (DNA): TGTACCAGCAGATTAGCGGGGGTGGGAGATACGCAGTATTTT.

This clonotype was recorded once. This chain joins TRBV6-6 and TRBJ1-5; 8 bases line up with TRBD1. Unmatched junction bases numbered 8, after V lost 10 bases and J lost 9 bases. CDR1 is MNHNY and CDR2 is SVGAGI in the germline V gene (reference sequence). There are 12 residues in the CDR3. The CDR3 DNA follows: TGTGCCACAGGGACAGGCCAGGGGCCCCAGCATTTT. It specifies CATGTGQGPQHF.

The J gene is TRBJ2-5, the V gene TRBV27; 10 bases are shared with TRBD1. The V gene's germline CDR1 is MNHEY and CDR2 SMNVEV (reference sequence). The CDR3 totals 16 residues. Trimming took 2 bases from V and 6 from J; bases not matched to a gene: 9. The CDR3 loop is CASSLSVTGGLKTQYF. CDR3 nucleotide sequence: TGTGCCAGCAGTTTAAGCGTGACAGGGGGCTTGAAGACCCAGTACTTC.

The chain is built from TRBV3-1 and TRBJ2-1; 8 bases fit TRBD1. Losses at the gene ends were 3 bases for V and 5 bases for J; bases not matched to a gene: 12. CDR3 length equals 17 residues. CDR1 and CDR2 from the germline V gene are LGHDT and YNNKEL (reference sequence). This chain's CDR3 is CASSHIFRGRVDNEQFF. Written as DNA, the CDR3 is TGTGCCAGCAGCCACATTTTCAGGGGGCGGGTGGACAATGAGCAGTTCTTC.

This chain connects TRBV27 to TRBJ1-5; D perhaps matches TRBD1 (6 bases). The V end lost 7 bases, the J end lost 1 base, and 11 bases lay between the germline ends. The CDR3 length is 14 residues. Per germline, CDR1 MNHEY and CDR2 SMNVEV (reference sequence). The CDR3 sequence: CASMKQGSNQPQHF. CDR3 nucleotide sequence: TGTGCCAGCATGAAGCAGGGGAGCAATCAGCCCCAGCATTTT.

The gene calls are TRBV14 and TRBJ2-7; TRBD2 aligns across 7 bases. V lost 1 base and J lost 6; bases outside the gene matches: 12. Germline assignment: CDR1 SGHDN and CDR2 FVKESK. This CDR3 is built from 16 residues. CDR3 protein: CASSQVGPSERGEQYF. CDR3 in DNA: TGTGCCAGCAGCCAAGTCGGCCCGAGCGAGCGGGGCGAGCAGTACTTC. Combining the CDR3 with reference TRBV14 and TRBJ2-7 gives the whole variable domain EAGVTQFPSHSVIEKGQTVTLRCDPISGHDNLYWYRRVMGKEIKFLLHFVKESKQDESGMPNNRFLAERTGGTYSTLKVQPAELEDSGVYFCASSQVGPSERGEQYFGPGTRLTVT.

This clonotype occurred a few times. CDR3 nucleotide sequence: TGCAGTGCAGTCCAGCGGGGGCCCTACGAGCAGTACTTC. This sequence encodes CSAVQRGPYEQYF. The chain links TRBV20-1 to TRBJ2-7, with TRBD2 identical over 8 bases. The V and J ends lost 6 bases and 2 bases, in that order; junction bases with no gene match: 6. Germline V gives CDR1 DFQATT, CDR2 SNEGSKA (reference sequence). The CDR3 is 13 residues long.